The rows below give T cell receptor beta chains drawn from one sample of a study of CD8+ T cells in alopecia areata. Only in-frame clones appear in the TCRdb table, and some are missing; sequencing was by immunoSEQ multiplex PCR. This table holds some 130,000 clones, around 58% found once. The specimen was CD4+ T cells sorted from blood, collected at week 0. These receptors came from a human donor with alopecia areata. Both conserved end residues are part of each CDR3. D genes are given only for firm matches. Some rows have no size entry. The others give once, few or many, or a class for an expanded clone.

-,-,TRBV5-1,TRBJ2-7,TGCGCCAGCAGCTCCGGTGTGAGCTACGAGCAGTACTTC,CASSSGVSYEQYF
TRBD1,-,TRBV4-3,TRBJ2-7,TGCGCCAGCAGCCGATACAGGGGTTCCGAGCAGTACTTC,CASSRYRGSEQYF
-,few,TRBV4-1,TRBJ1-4,TGCGCCAGCAGCCAAGTCAGGATTCCAACTAATGAAAAACTGTTTTTT,CASSQVRIPTNEKLFF
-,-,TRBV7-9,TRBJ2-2,TGTGCCAGCAGCTTGGGTCCGGGGACCGGGGAGCTGTTTTTT,CASSLGPGTGELFF
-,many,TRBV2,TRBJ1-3,TGTGCCAGCAGTTACCTTCAGGGAAACACCATATATTTT,CASSYLQGNTIYF
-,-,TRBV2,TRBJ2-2,TGTGCCAGCAGTGAGGCGGGGCCCGGGGAGCTGTTTTTT,CASSEAGPGELFF
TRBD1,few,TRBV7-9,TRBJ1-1,TGTGCCAGCAGCTTGGGACAGGGGGCGGCTGAAGCTTTCTTT,CASSLGQGAAEAFF
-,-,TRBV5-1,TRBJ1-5,TGCGCCAGCAGCTTGGGTGACAGCAATACCCAGCCCCAGCATTTT,CASSLGDSNTQPQHF
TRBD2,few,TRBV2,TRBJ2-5,TGTGCCAGCAGGGGACTAGCAGAGACCCAGTACTTC,CASRGLAETQYF
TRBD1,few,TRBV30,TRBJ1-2,TGTGCCTGGAGTTTAAGGACAGGGGGAAAGAGAGGCTACACCTTC,CAWSLRTGGKRGYTF
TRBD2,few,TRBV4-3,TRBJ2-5,TGCGCCAGCAGCCAAGGGCTAGCGGGGGCGGAGACCCAGTACTTC,CASSQGLAGAETQYF
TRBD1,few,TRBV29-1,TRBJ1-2,TGCAGCGTCCGCCGGGACAGGGGCTATGGCTACACCTTC,CSVRRDRGYGYTF
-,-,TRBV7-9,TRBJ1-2,TGTGCCAGCAGCTCCCGAGGCGGGGCGGAATACATCAACTATGGCTACACCTTC,CASSSRGGAEYINYGYTF
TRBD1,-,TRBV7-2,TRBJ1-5,TGTGCCAGCAGCCGCGCCGGGACAGGGAACAATCAGCCCCAGCATTTT,CASSRAGTGNNQPQHF
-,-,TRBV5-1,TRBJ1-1,TGCGCCAGCAGCTTGGACACCATGAACACTGAAGCTTTCTTT,CASSLDTMNTEAFF
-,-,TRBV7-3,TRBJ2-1,TGTGCCAGCAGCTTAGGGGGTTACTACAATGAGCAGTTCTTC,CASSLGGYYNEQFF
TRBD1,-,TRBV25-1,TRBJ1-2,TGTGCCAGCAGGGGGACAGCCTGGCTCTATGGCTACACCTTC,CASRGTAWLYGYTF
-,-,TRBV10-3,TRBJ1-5,TGTGCCATCAGTGAGCAGGGAAGCAATCAGCCCCAGCATTTT,CAISEQGSNQPQHF
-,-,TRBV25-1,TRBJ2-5,TGTGCCAGCAGTGAAGGCTTGGTGGGGGCAGACCAAGAGACCCAGTACTTC,CASSEGLVGADQETQYF
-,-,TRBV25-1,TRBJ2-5,TGTGCCAGCAGTGTGGGGGTCCAAGAGACCCAGTACTTC,CASSVGVQETQYF
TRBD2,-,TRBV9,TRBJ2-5,TGTGCCAGCAGCAGTAGCGGGAGTAGCCAAGAGACCCAGTACTTC,CASSSSGSSQETQYF
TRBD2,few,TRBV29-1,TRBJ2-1,TGCAGCGTTGACTCTAGCGGGGTTTTTGAGCAGTTCTTC,CSVDSSGVFEQFF
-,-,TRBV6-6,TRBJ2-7,TGTGCCAGCAGTTACTCCGAGGGATACTACGAGCAGTACTTC,CASSYSEGYYEQYF
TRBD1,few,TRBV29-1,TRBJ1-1,TGCAGCTTGAACAGGGGGCGGAGAGCTGAAGCTTTCTTT,CSLNRGRRAEAFF
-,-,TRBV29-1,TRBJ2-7,TGCAGCGTTGTGGTGTGGGACGAGCAGTACTTC,CSVVVWDEQYF
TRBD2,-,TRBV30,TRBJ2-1,TGTGCCGGAGGGCTAGCGGGGGGCCCCCATGAGCAGTTCTTC,CAGGLAGGPHEQFF
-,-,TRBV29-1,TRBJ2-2,TGCAGCGCCGGCGGTGGTAGGAACACCGGGGAGCTGTTTTTT,CSAGGGRNTGELFF
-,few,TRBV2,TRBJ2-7,TGTGCCAGCAGAGGGTGGAGGGGGCTGAGTGAGCAGTACTTC,CASRGWRGLSEQYF
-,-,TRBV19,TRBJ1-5,TGTGCCAGTAGTAGGATGGTGGGGCTCAGCAATCAGCCCCAGCATTTT,CASSRMVGLSNQPQHF
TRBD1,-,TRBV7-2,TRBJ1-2,TGTGCCAGCAGCCTTACAGGGGATGGCTACACCTTC,CASSLTGDGYTF
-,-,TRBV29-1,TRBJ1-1,TGCAGCGCCGGTGGAGGGGTTAACACTGAAGCTTTCTTT,CSAGGGVNTEAFF
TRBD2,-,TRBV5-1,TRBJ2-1,TGCGCCAGCAGCTTGGGGCTAGCGGGGGCCACCTACAATGAGCAGTTCTTC,CASSLGLAGATYNEQFF
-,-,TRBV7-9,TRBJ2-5,TGTGCCAGCAGCGTTGGGGAGACCCAGTACTTC,CASSVGETQYF
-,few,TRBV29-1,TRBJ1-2,TGCAGCGTTGCGGTGCAGACGTATGGCTACACCTTC,CSVAVQTYGYTF
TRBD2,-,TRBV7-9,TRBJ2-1,TGTGCCAGCAGCTTAGATGGCGGGGGACCCTCCTACAATGAGCAGTTCTTC,CASSLDGGGPSYNEQFF
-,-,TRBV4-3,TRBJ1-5,TGCGCCAGCCCGGAACGATTGGGCAGGGTCTGGTGTAGCAATCAGCCCCAGCATTTT,CASPERLGRVWCSNQPQHF
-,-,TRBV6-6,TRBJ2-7,TGTGCCAGCAGTTACTCAGTCCGGGAGCTGTACTTC,CASSYSVRELYF
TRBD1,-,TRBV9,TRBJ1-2,TGTGCCAGCAGCCCAAGTGGGCAGGGGGCGCGTGGCTACACCTTC,CASSPSGQGARGYTF
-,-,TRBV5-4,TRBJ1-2,TGTGCCAGCAGCTTGGACAGGGATGGCTACACCTTC,CASSLDRDGYTF
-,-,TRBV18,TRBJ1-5,TGTGCCAGCACCTCAGGGCACTATAGCAATCAGCCCCAGCATTTT,CASTSGHYSNQPQHF
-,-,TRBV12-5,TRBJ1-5,TGTGCTAGTGGCCCCAGAGGGCAGCCCCAGCATTTT,CASGPRGQPQHF
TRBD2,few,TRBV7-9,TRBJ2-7,TGTGCCAGCAGCTTCTCAGCGGGGGGGCGTAGAAACGAGCAGTACTTC,CASSFSAGGRRNEQYF